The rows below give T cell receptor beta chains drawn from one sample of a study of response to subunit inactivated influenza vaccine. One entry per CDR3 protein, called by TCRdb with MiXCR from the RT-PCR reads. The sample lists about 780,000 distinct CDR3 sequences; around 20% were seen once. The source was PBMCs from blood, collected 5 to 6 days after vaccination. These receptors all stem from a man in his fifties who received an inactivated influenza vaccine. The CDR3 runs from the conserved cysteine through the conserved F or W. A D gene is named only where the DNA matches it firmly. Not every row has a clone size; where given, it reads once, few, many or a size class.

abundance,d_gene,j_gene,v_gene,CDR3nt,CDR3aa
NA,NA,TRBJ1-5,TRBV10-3,TGTGCCATCAGTGAGTCGAGAGGGGGCAATCAGCCCCAGCATTTT,CAISESRGGNQPQHF
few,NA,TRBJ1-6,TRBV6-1,TGTGCCAGCAGTCTCCGACAGCCGGTCTCCTATAATTCACCCCTCCACTTT,CASSLRQPVSYNSPLHF
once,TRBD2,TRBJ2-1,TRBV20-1,TGCAGTGCTAGAGATGTTAGCGGGAGCTCCTACAATGAGCAGTTCTTC,CSARDVSGSSYNEQFF
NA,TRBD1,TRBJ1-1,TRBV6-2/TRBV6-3,TGTGCCAGCATGAGGACAGGGTCCACTGAAGCTTTCTTT,CASMRTGSTEAFF
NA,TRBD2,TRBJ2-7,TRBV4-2,TGTGCCAGCAGCCAAGGGACTAGCGAGGCCTACGAGCAGTACTTC,CASSQGTSEAYEQYF
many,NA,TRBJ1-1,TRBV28,TGTGCCAGCAGTGCGCTCGGACAGACGAACACTGAAGCTTTCTTT,CASSALGQTNTEAFF
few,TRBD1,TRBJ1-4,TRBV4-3,TGCGCCAGCAGCCAAGCTTTTAGACAGGGAGGTGAAAAACTGTTTTTT,CASSQAFRQGGEKLFF
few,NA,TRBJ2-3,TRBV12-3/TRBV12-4,TGTGCCAGCAGTAGGGGGGAGTTAGATACGCAGTATTTT,CASSRGELDTQYF
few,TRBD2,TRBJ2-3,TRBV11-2,TGTGCCAGCAGCTTACTAGCGGGAGGGTCAGGGGCCACAGATACGCAGTATTTT,CASSLLAGGSGATDTQYF
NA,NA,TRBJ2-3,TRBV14,TGTGCCAGCAGCAAACTAGGCACAGATACGCAGTATTTT,CASSKLGTDTQYF
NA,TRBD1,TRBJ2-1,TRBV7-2,TGTGCCAGCAGCCACTCCCGGGACAGGGTCGGGAATGAGCAGTTCTTC,CASSHSRDRVGNEQFF
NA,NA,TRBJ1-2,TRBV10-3,TGTGCCATCAGTGATACACGGACAAGGGGAATTAACTATGGCTACACCTTC,CAISDTRTRGINYGYTF
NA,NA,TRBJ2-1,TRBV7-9,TGTGCCAGCGTCCTGGGCCGGGAATACAATGAGCAGTTCTTC,CASVLGREYNEQFF
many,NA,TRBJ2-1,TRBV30,TGTGCCTGGAGTGATCAATGGGCGGGACCCCACTATGAGCAGTTCTTC,CAWSDQWAGPHYEQFF
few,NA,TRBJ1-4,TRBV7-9,TGTGCCAGCAGCTTAGTAGGGAATGCGGTAAAACTGTTTTTT,CASSLVGNAVKLFF
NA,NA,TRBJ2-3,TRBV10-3,TGTGCCATCAGTGATGGACACAAAGGGGGATCGCAGTATTTT,CAISDGHKGGSQYF
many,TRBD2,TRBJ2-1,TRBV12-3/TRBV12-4,TGTGCCAGCAGAGATACTAGCGGGAGGGCCTATGAGCAGTTCTTC,CASRDTSGRAYEQFF
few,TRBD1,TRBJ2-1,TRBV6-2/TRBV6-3,TGTGCCAGCAGCTACAGACAGGGGAGGTCCTACAATGAGCAGTTCTTC,CASSYRQGRSYNEQFF
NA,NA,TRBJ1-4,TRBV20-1,TGCAGTGGGACAGAAAATGAAAAACTGTTTTTT,CSGTENEKLFF
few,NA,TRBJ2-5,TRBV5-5,TGTGCCAGCAGCCCCGGACATGCTCAAGAGACCCAGTACTTC,CASSPGHAQETQYF
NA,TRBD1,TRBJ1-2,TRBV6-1,TGTGCCAGCAGTACCCGGGACAGACCCCTATTTGGCTACACCTTC,CASSTRDRPLFGYTF
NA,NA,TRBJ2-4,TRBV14,TGTGCCAGCAGCCAAGATCTCATAAACATTCAGTACTTC,CASSQDLINIQYF
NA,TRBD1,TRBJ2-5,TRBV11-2,TGTGCCAGCAAAAGACAGGGGATAGAGACCCAGTACTTC,CASKRQGIETQYF
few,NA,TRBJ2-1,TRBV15,TGTGCCACCAGCAGACGCCCGGACTGGCTCGATGAGCAGTTCTTC,CATSRRPDWLDEQFF
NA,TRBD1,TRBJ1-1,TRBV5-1,TGCGCCAGCAGCTTATACAGGGGGCGCGGCACTGAAGCTTTCTTT,CASSLYRGRGTEAFF
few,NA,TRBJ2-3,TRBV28,TGTGCCAGCAACGTGGGGTCAATAGGCACAGATACGCAGTATTTT,CASNVGSIGTDTQYF
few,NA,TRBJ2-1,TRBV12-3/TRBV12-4,TGTGCCAGCAGCCCAGCCACCGGGGGCGGTAGCTCCTACAATGAGCAGTTCTTC,CASSPATGGGSSYNEQFF
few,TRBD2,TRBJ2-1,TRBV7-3,TGTTCCAGCAGCTTAACTAGCGGGAGAAAGAATGAGCAGTTCTTC,CSSSLTSGRKNEQFF
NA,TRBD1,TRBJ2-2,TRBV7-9,TGTGCCAGCAGCGGTTGGACAGGGACCGGGGAGCTGTTTTTT,CASSGWTGTGELFF
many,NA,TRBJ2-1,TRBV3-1,TGTGCCAGCAGCCAAGATGGTGGGGGACGGACGAAGCAGTTCTTC,CASSQDGGGRTKQFF
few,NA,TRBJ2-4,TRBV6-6,TGTGCCAGCTCGGACCTAGCCAAAAACATTCAGTACTTC,CASSDLAKNIQYF
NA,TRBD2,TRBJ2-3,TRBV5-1,TGCGCCAGCAGCTTGGAGGCGGGGGGGGACACAGATACGCAGTATTTT,CASSLEAGGDTDTQYF
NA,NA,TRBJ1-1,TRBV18,TGTGCCAGCTCACCATCTCCTGACACTGAAGCTTTCTTT,CASSPSPDTEAFF
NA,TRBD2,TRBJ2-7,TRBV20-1,TGCAGTGCTAGGGCATTAGCGGGAGGAGGGACCTACGAGCAGTACTTC,CSARALAGGGTYEQYF
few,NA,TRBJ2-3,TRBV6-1,TGTGCCAGCACGTCGGAGAGGGCAACAGATACGCAGTATTTT,CASTSERATDTQYF
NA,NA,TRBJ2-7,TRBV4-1,TGCGCCAGCAGCCAACCCGGACAGTTAACCTACGAGCAGTACTTC,CASSQPGQLTYEQYF
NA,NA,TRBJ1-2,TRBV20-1,TGCAGTGCTAGGGTTTTGGCAGTAGTGTACTATGGCTACACCTTC,CSARVLAVVYYGYTF
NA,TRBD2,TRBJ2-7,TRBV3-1,TGTGCCAGCAGCCAAATGGGACTAGCCCGATACGAGCAGTACTTC,CASSQMGLARYEQYF
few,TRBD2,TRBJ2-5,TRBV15,TGTGCCACCAGCCCTAGCGGCCAAGAGACCCAGTACTTC,CATSPSGQETQYF
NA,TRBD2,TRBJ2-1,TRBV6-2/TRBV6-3,TGTGCCAGCAGTTCCGGGACTAGCCAATACAATGAGCAGTTCTTC,CASSSGTSQYNEQFF
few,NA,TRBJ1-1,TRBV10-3,TGTGCCATCAGGGGACCGACGGGGAACACTGAAGCTTTCTTT,CAIRGPTGNTEAFF
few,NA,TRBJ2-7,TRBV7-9,TGTGCCAGCAGCTTTAGGTCCTCTGGATACGAGCAGTACTTC,CASSFRSSGYEQYF
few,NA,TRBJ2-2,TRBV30,TGTGCCTGGAGTCGCATCACCGGGGAGCTGTTTTTT,CAWSRITGELFF
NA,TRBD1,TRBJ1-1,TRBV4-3,TGCGCCAGCAGCCAGTACAGGGGAACTGAAGCTTTCTTT,CASSQYRGTEAFF
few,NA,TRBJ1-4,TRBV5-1,TGCGCCAGCAGCTTCCAGGCCGCTTCTAATGAAAAACTGTTTTTT,CASSFQAASNEKLFF
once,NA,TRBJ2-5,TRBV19,TGTGCCAGTAGGAACAGGGCAGGTTCGACCCAGTACTTC,CASRNRAGSTQYF
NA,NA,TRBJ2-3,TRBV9,TGTGCCAGCAGCGTAGGTCTAGCGTTGACAGATACGCAGTATTTT,CASSVGLALTDTQYF
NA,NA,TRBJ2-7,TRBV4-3,TGCGCCAGCAGCCAAGTTCACTCAACCTACGAGCAGTACTTC,CASSQVHSTYEQYF
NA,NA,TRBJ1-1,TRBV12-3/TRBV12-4,TGTGCCAGCAACACGGAAGGGTTGAACACTGAAGCTTTCTTT,CASNTEGLNTEAFF
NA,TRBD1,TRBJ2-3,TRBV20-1,TGCAGTGCTAGAGTAAGCCAGGGGGCAGATACGCAGTATTTT,CSARVSQGADTQYF
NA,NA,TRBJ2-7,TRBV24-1,TGTGCCACCAGTGATTTTACCGGGAGCGAGCAGTACTTC,CATSDFTGSEQYF
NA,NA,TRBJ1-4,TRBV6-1,TGTGCCAGCAGCCGACGGACACAAACTAATGAAAAACTGTTTTTT,CASSRRTQTNEKLFF
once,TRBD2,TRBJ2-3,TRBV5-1,TGCGCCAGCAGCTTGGGAATAGCGGGAGCAGGAGATACGCAGTATTTT,CASSLGIAGAGDTQYF
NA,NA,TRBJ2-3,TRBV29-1,TGCAGCGTTCTCAGGTCTAGCACAGATACGCAGTATTTT,CSVLRSSTDTQYF
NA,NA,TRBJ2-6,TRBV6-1,TGTGCCAGCAGTGAACTCCCTCACTCTGGGGCCAACGTCCTGACTTTC,CASSELPHSGANVLTF